This T cell receptor (beta chain) was captured in a study of memory CD8 T cells in hepatitis C reinfection. Documented time point: pre-reinfection, 55 to 20 weeks before reinfection detection. The sorted cells went straight to TCR sequencing with no prior in vitro expansion. Two donors provided sorted CD3+ CD8+ CD45RO- naive CD8 T cells at all three reinfection time points. The sample holds a few counts of this clone. Per germline, CDR1 MNHEY and CDR2 SMNVEV (reference sequence). The V end was cut by 8 bases, the J end by 4 bases, with 6 bases between. The CDR3 is made up of 11 amino acids. Sequencing was performed with immunoSEQ multiplex PCR; in TCRdb, only in-frame clones are kept and a portion is missing. In the table there are 40,000 to 60,000 clones, 89% of which are singletons.

Sequencing was performed on naive CD8+ T cells sorted from blood. This receptor was obtained from a man aged 18 to 35 with hepatitis C virus infection. The V call is TRBV27, the J call TRBJ2-1; D is ambiguous. This CDR3 reads CASHYYNEQFF. CDR3 nucleotides: TGTGCCAGCCACTATTACAATGAGCAGTTCTTC.